The present TCR beta chain was sequenced within a study of control samples from healthy donors and cancer patients. This CDR3 spans 15 amino acids. The V end lost 4 bases, the J end lost 3 bases, and 16 bases lay between the germline ends. Per the germline V gene, CDR1 is SGHDN and CDR2 is FVKESK. The data were produced by immunoSEQ multiplex PCR, yet TCRdb's version contains in-frame clones alone and is incomplete. The sample lists roughly 99,000 clones; more than 75% were seen once. Source material: blood. The receptor was isolated from a man aged 55-75 years in good health. The genes are TRBV14 and TRBJ2-7; no reliable D call. DNA of the CDR3: TGTGCCAGCAGCCTCCTATCCAGAAAGTTCTACGAGCAGTACTTC. Encoded protein: CASSLLSRKFYEQYF. Full variable domain (outside the CDR3, taken from reference TRBV14 and TRBJ2-7): EAGVTQFPSHSVIEKGQTVTLRCDPISGHDNLYWYRRVMGKEIKFLLHFVKESKQDESGMPNNRFLAERTGGTYSTLKVQPAELEDSGVYFCASSLLSRKFYEQYFGPGTRLTVT.